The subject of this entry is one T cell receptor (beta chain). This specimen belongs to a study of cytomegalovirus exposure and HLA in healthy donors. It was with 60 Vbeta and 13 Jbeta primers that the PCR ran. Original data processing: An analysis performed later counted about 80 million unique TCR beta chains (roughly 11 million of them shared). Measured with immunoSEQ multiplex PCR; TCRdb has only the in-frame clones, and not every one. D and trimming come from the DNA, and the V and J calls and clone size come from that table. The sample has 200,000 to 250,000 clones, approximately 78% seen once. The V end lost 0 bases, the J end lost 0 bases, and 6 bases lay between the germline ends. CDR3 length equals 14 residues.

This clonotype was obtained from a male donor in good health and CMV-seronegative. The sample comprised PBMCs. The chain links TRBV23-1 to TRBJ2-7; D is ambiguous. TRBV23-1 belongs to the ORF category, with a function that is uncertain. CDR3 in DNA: TGCGCCAGCAGTCAATCCCGGGTCTCCTACGAGCAGTACTTC. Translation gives CASSQSRVSYEQYF.